Detailed here is one T cell receptor beta chain. The read halts 3 residues ahead of the CDR3 end, with the missing end drawn from the germline J gene. This entry belongs to a study of T cells in women clearing cervical HPV infection. Study background: Case blood was drawn when the lesion was first found; control blood after infection became undetectable. For cases, blood was sampled a median 149 days after lesion detection, interquartile range roughly 85 to 200 days.

Here immunoSEQ multiplex PCR was the method, and the copy in TCRdb shows in-frame clones only, minus some. Its listing shows some 30,000 clones. CDR1 and CDR2 (germline): PRHDT, FYEKMQ (reference sequence). The CDR3 consists of 13 residues. The source is a woman aged 18-69 years with a cervical HPV16 infection that either progressed to CIN3+ or cleared (not recorded which). Source material: blood buffy coat. The chain employs TRBV13 and TRBJ2-2; TRBD1 matches at 8 bases. CDR3 sequence reads: CASRTGEREKLFF. CDR3 DNA, as far as it was read: TGTGCCAGCAGGACAGGGGAAAGAGAAAAG.